The 2 T cell receptor beta chains below were found in one sample sequenced in a study of T cells in tuberculosis. Only in-frame clones appear in the TCRdb table, and some are missing; sequencing was by immunoSEQ multiplex PCR. In the table there are roughly 30,000 clones, 86% of which are singletons. Time point here: new active TB diagnosis, blood taken before or within 7 days of starting treatment. Source: PBMCs, taken at tuberculosis diagnosis. All receptors come from an adult with tuberculosis.

This sequence joins TRBV5-1 and TRBJ2-2; D might be TRBD1 (5 bases). Germline CDR1 reads SGHRS; CDR2 reads YFSETQ. This CDR3 spans 15 amino acids. V lost 2 bases to trimming and J lost 6 bases, with 14 bases between them. The CDR3 DNA follows: TGCGCCAGCAGCTTACAGGCTGCGACGCCCGGGGAGCTGTTTTTT. This gives the protein CASSLQAATPGELFF.

This clone qualifies as medium-sized. This CDR3 is CATGGNVDQPQHF. CDR3 DNA: TGTGCCACGGGGGGGAACGTGGATCAGCCCCAGCATTTT. V is TRBV10-3 and J is TRBJ1-5, with a weak D call TRBD1 (5 bases). The CDR3 is 13 amino acids. Germline CDR1 and CDR2: ENHRY and SYGVKD. V was shortened by 10 bases and J by 5 bases, with 15 bases between the two germline ends.